A single sample is the source of the 17 T cell receptor beta chains below, sequenced in a study of CD8 T cells in ankylosing spondylitis. Using its own MiXCR run on the 5' RACE reads, TCRdb lists one record per CDR3 protein. The data show about 96,000 distinct CDR3 sequences, with about 27% seen just once and roughly three fifths held by the top ten. Sample: blood, either unsorted or a sorted T cell fraction (not recorded which). These receptors were collected from a male donor with ankylosing spondylitis or in good health (not recorded which).

The chain couples TRBV5-1 to TRBJ1-2; the D is unclear. V lost 4 bases, J lost 2 bases, and 12 bases lay in between. This CDR3 contains 14 residues. Germline V gene sequence: CDR1 SGHRS, CDR2 YFSETQ. The CDR3 nucleotides read TGCGCCAGCAGCACAAGAGGCGGAAACTATGGCTACACCTTC. Amino acid sequence: CASSTRGGNYGYTF.

This clonotype was picked up many times. The chain has TRBV7-9 and TRBJ1-1; TRBD1 might be the D (5 bases). The germline CDR1 and CDR2 sequences are SEHNR and FQNEAQ (reference sequence). Trimming took off 4 bases at V and 11 bases at J, with 17 bases between the two ends. The CDR3 has 13 amino acids. CDR3 sequence (DNA): TGTGCCAGCAGCTCAGGGAGGGGAGTTAGGGCTTTCTTT. Translating gives CASSSGRGVRAFF.

V is TRBV7-9 and J is TRBJ2-1; D possibly corresponds to TRBD2 (6 bases). CDR1 and CDR2 from the germline V gene are SEHNR and FQNEAQ (reference sequence). V was pared by 7 bases and J by 5 bases, with 12 bases between. The CDR3 is 13 amino acids. The CDR3 spells CASNPTGDNEQFF. The CDR3 DNA reads TGTGCCAGCAACCCCACGGGGGACAATGAGCAGTTCTTC.

This clonotype came up many times. This chain joins TRBV20-1 and TRBJ2-1; unclear D gene. This CDR3 has 14 amino acids. From germline, CDR1 is DFQATT and CDR2 SNEGSKA (reference sequence). Trimming took 5 bases from V and 6 from J, leaving 17 bases between them. The CDR3 region has the DNA TGCAGTGCTCCCCCCCAAATTCGTAGCAATGAGCAGTTCTTC. This gives the protein CSAPPQIRSNEQFF.

In this sample, this clonotype turned up a few times. The CDR3: CASSQDGAGTHYNEQFF. The CDR3 region has the DNA TGTGCCAGCAGCCAAGACGGGGCAGGGACCCATTACAATGAGCAGTTCTTC. The chain joins TRBV3-1 to TRBJ2-1; the D call may be TRBD1 or TRBD2 (5 bases each). Germline V gene sequence: CDR1 LGHDT, CDR2 YNNKEL (reference sequence). The length of the CDR3 is 17 residues. Trimming took 0 bases from V and 4 from J, leaving 16 bases between them.

Only a few counts were recorded for this clonotype. The chain recombines TRBV27 with TRBJ1-5; D not resolved. CDR1 and CDR2 (germline): MNHEY, SMNVEV (reference sequence). This CDR3 is built from 15 residues. The V and J ends lost 4 bases and 5 bases respectively, with 15 bases between them. CDR3 in amino acids: CASSYRPGGDQPQHF. Here the CDR3 DNA reads TGTGCCAGCAGTTATAGACCCGGAGGCGATCAGCCCCAGCATTTT.

The chain links TRBV7-3 to TRBJ1-6, with D uncertain. Germline V gene sequence: CDR1 SGHTA, CDR2 FQGTGA. The V end was cut by 5 bases, the J end by 5 bases, with 7 bases between. The CDR3 covers 13 residues. The CDR3 region has the DNA TGTGCCAGCAGCAACCTGGATAATTCACCCCTCCACTTT. Its translation: CASSNLDNSPLHF.

Only a few counts were recorded for this clonotype. The genes are TRBV5-6 and TRBJ2-3; 9 bases match TRBD1. The CDR3 has 16 amino acids. Germline trimming cut 3 bases from V and 4 bases from J; bases unmatched to any gene: 9. The germline V gene encodes CDR1 SGHDT and CDR2 YYEEEE. The CDR3 DNA sequence: TGTGCCAGCAGCTCACTTCGCGGGGACAGGGCAGATACGCAGTATTTT. It encodes CASSSLRGDRADTQYF. Drawing the rest from reference TRBV5-6 and TRBJ2-3, the complete variable domain is DAGVTQSPTHLIKTRGQQVTLRCSPKSGHDTVSWYQQALGQGPQFIFQYYEEEERQRGNFPDRFSGHQFPNYSSELNVNALLLGDSALYLCASSSLRGDRADTQYFGPGTRLTVL.

The V gene is TRBV19, the J gene TRBJ1-5, with D perhaps TRBD1 (5 bases). Germline lookup yields CDR1 LNHDA and CDR2 SQIVND (reference sequence). The ends were cut back, 4 bases at V and 6 bases at J, with 13 bases in the middle. This CDR3 spans 14 amino acids. The CDR3 DNA sequence: TGTGCCAGTAGTAGGAGACAGATGGGTCAGCCCCAGCATTTT. Amino acid sequence: CASSRRQMGQPQHF.

The rearrangement uses TRBV7-2 and TRBJ1-5; D remains ambiguous. CDR1 and CDR2 from the germline V gene are SGHTA and FQGNSA. V lost 5 bases and J 4 bases, leaving 18 bases between the germline ends. CDR3 length: 16 amino acids. The CDR3 DNA follows: TGTGCCAGCAGCCCCTCTAGTTCCCGGCCGAATCAGCCCCAGCATTTT. Protein product: CASSPSSSRPNQPQHF.

This clonotype was seen more than once but under ten times. The chain links TRBV20-1 to TRBJ2-5, with 7 bases that match TRBD2. Germline CDR1 and CDR2: DFQATT and SNEGSKA (reference sequence). CDR3 length: 16 amino acids. Trimming took 3 bases from V and 4 from J; bases not matched to a gene: 14. CDR3 sequence: CSARGKTVGGRETQYF. In nucleotides, the CDR3 is TGCAGTGCTAGGGGCAAGACCGTGGGAGGGCGAGAGACCCAGTACTTC.

There are a few counts of this clonotype. The J gene is TRBJ1-5, the V gene TRBV6-6; the match to TRBD1 covers 7 bases. CDR1 and CDR2 (germline): MNHNY, SVGAGI (reference sequence). After removal of 6 bases from V and 3 bases from J, the junction contained 2 bases not matched to a gene. The CDR3 length is 13 residues. CDR3 nucleotide sequence: TGTGCCAGCAGCGGACAGGACAATCAGCCCCAGCATTTT. It translates to CASSGQDNQPQHF.

This chain uses TRBV12-3 or TRBV12-4 with TRBJ2-7; the match to TRBD1 covers 7 bases. V was pared by 6 bases and J by 5 bases, with 10 bases of the junction left unmatched. The CDR3 totals 14 residues. The CDR3 spells CASSPGGSDNEQYF. The CDR3 nucleotides are TGTGCCAGCAGCCCAGGGGGATCGGACAACGAGCAGTACTTC.

The rearrangement links TRBV7-9 to TRBJ2-7, with 10 bases aligning to TRBD1. V was pared by 5 bases and J by 4 bases, with 8 bases of the junction left unmatched. The CDR3 runs 15 residues. Germline loops: CDR1 SEHNR, CDR2 FQNEAQ (reference sequence). The CDR3 region is CASSRTGTGAYEQYF. As DNA, the CDR3 is TGTGCCAGCAGCCGGACGGGGACAGGGGCGTACGAGCAGTACTTC.

The V and J genes are TRBV7-2 and TRBJ2-3; 11 bases align to TRBD2. Germline V gives CDR1 SGHTA, CDR2 FQGNSA. The trim removed 5 bases at V and 2 bases at J, leaving 6 bases unmatched. This CDR3 comprises 16 residues. The CDR3 DNA sequence: TGTGCCAGCAGCGTTACTAGCGGGGGTTACACAGATACGCAGTATTTT. The encoded protein is CASSVTSGGYTDTQYF.

The table lists this clonotype with a few counts. This rearrangement joins TRBV2 to TRBJ2-3; 7 bases line up with TRBD2. This CDR3 comprises 14 residues. CDR1 is SNHLY and CDR2 is FYNNEI in the germline V gene. Trimming took 6 bases from V and 2 from J; bases not matched to a gene: 5. The CDR3 protein is CASRERGHTDTQYF. The CDR3 nucleotides are TGTGCCAGCAGGGAGCGGGGCCACACAGATACGCAGTATTTT. The full variable domain, rest sourced from reference TRBV2 and TRBJ2-3, is EPEVTQTPSHQVTQMGQEVILRCVPISNHLYFYWYRQILGQKVEFLVSFYNNEISEKSEIFDDQFSVERPDGSNFTLKIRSTKLEDSAMYFCASRERGHTDTQYFGPGTRLTVL.

The rearrangement links TRBV7-8 to TRBJ2-2; D might be TRBD1 (5 bases). The ends were cut back, 5 bases at V and 0 bases at J, with 16 bases in the middle. The CDR3 has 17 amino acids. Germline lookup yields CDR1 SGHVS and CDR2 FQNEAQ. The CDR3 nucleotides read TGTGCCAGCAGCCTTACCCTGACAGCCGCGAACACCGGGGAGCTGTTTTTT. It yields the protein CASSLTLTAANTGELFF.